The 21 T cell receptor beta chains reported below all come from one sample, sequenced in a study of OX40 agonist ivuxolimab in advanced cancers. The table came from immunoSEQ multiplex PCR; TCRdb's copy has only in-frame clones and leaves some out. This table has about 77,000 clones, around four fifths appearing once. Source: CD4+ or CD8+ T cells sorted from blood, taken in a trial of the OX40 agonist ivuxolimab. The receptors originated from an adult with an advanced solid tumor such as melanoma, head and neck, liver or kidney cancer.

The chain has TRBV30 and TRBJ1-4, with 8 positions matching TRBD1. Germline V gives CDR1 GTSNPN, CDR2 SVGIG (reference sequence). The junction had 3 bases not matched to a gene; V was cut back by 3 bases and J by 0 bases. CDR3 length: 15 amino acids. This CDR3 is CAWRAQGATNEKLFF. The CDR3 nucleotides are TGTGCCTGGAGGGCACAGGGGGCAACTAATGAAAAACTGTTTTTT.

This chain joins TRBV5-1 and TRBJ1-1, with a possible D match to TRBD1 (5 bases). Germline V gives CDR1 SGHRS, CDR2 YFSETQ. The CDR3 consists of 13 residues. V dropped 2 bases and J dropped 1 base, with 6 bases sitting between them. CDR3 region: CASSLQENTEAFF. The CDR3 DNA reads TGCGCCAGCAGCTTACAGGAGAACACTGAAGCTTTCTTT.

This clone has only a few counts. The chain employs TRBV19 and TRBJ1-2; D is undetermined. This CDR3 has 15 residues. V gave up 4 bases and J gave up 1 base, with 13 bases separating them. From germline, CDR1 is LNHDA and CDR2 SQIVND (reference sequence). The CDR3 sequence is CASSTGRRYNYGYTF. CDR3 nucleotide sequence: TGTGCCAGTAGTACGGGTAGGAGATATAACTATGGCTACACCTTC.

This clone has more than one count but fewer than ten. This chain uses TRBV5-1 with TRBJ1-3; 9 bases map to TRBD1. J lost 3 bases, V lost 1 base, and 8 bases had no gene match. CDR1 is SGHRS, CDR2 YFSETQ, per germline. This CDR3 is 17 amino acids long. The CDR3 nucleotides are TGCGCCAGCAGCTTGAATACAGGGGGCGCCTTTGGAAACACCATATATTTT. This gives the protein CASSLNTGGAFGNTIYF.

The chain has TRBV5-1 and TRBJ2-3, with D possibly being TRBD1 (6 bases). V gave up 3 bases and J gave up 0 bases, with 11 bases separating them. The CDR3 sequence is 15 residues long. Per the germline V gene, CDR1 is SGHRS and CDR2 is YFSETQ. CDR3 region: CASSYGQTSTDTQYF. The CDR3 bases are TGCGCCAGCAGCTACGGACAGACGAGCACAGATACGCAGTATTTT.

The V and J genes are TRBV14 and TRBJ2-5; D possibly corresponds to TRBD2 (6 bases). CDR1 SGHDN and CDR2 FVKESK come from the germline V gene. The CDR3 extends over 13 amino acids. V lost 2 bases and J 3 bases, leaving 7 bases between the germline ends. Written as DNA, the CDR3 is TGTGCCAGCAGCCAATGGGGGGAAGAGACCCAGTACTTC. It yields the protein CASSQWGEETQYF.

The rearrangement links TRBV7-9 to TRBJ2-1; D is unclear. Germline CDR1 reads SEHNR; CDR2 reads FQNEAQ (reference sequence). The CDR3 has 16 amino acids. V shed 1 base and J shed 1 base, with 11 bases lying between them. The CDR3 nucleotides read TGTGCCAGCAGCTTAGATCGCGGATTTTCCTACAATGAGCAGTTCTTC. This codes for CASSLDRGFSYNEQFF.

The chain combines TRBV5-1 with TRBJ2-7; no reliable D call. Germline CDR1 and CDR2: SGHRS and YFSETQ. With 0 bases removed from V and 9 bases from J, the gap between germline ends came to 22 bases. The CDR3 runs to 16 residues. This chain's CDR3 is CASSLEVSVGGSGQYF. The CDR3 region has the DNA TGCGCCAGCAGCTTGGAAGTTTCGGTCGGTGGAAGTGGGCAGTACTTC. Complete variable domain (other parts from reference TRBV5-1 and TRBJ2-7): KAGVTQTPRYLIKTRGQQVTLSCSPISGHRSVSWYQQTPGQGLQFLFEYFSETQRNKGNFPGRFSGRQFSNSRSEMNVSTLELGDSALYLCASSLEVSVGGSGQYFGPGTRLTVT.

CDR3 in amino acids: CASSTSGGRETQYF. The DNA of the CDR3 is TGTGCCAGTAGTACTAGCGGGGGAAGGGAGACCCAGTACTTC. This rearrangement joins TRBV19 to TRBJ2-5, with 10 bases identical to TRBD2. The V gene's germline CDR1 is LNHDA and CDR2 SQIVND (reference sequence). V trimming: 4 bases; J trimming: 5 bases; junction bases outside the gene matches: 4. The CDR3 is made up of 14 amino acids.

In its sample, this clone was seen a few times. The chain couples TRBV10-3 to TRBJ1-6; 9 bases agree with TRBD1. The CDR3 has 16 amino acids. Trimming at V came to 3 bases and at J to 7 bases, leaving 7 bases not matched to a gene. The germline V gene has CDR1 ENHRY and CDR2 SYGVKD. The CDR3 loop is CAISDSSGTGNSPLHF. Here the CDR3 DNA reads TGTGCCATCAGTGACTCCTCCGGGACAGGGAATTCACCCCTCCACTTT.

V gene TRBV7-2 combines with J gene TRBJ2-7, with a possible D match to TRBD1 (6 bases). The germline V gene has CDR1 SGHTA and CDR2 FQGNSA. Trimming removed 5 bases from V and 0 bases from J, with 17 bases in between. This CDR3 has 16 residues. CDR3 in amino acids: CASSRQWTDISYEQYF. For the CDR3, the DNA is TGTGCCAGCAGCCGTCAGTGGACAGACATCTCCTACGAGCAGTACTTC.

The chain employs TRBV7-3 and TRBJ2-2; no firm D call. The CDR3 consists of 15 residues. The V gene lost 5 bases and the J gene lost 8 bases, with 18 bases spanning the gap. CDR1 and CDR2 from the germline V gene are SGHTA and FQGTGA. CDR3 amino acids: CASSLSRAAEGELFF. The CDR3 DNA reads TGTGCCAGCAGCCTGAGCCGGGCCGCCGAGGGGGAGCTGTTTTTT.

CDR3 protein: CASSRTGQGYEQYF. The CDR3 coding sequence is TGTGCCAGCTCTCGAACGGGACAGGGCTACGAGCAGTACTTC. The chain carries TRBV18 and TRBJ2-7, with 9 nucleotides matching TRBD1. Trimming at V came to 6 bases and at J to 3 bases, leaving 6 bases not matched to a gene. The CDR3 totals 14 residues. CDR1 is KGHSH, CDR2 LQKENI, per germline.

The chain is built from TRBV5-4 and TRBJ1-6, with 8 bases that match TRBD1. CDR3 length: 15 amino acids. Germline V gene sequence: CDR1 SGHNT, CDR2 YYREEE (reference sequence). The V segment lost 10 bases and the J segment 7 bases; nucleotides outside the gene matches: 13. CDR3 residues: CAYKLGAGGNSPLHF. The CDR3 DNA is TGTGCCTATAAGCTTGGGGCAGGGGGCAATTCACCCCTCCACTTT.

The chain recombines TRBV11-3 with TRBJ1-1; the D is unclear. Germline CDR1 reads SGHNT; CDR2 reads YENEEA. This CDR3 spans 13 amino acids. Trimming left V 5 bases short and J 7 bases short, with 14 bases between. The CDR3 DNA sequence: TGTGCCAGCAGCCCCCCATATTTCGTTGAAGCTTTCTTT. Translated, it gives CASSPPYFVEAFF. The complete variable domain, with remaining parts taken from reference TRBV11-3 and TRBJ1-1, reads EAGVVQSPRYKIIEKKQPVAFWCNPISGHNTLYWYLQNLGQGPELLIRYENEEAVDDSQLPKDRFSAERLKGVDSTLKIQPAELGDSAVYLCASSPPYFVEAFFGQGTRLTVV.

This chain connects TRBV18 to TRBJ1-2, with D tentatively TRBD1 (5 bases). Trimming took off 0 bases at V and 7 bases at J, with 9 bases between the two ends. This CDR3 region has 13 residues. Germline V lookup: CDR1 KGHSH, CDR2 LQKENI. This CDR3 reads CASSPPGGSGYTF. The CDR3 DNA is TGTGCCAGCTCACCACCGGGGGGGTCTGGCTACACCTTC. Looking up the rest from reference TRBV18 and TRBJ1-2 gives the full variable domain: NAGVMQNPRHLVRRRGQEARLRCSPMKGHSHVYWYRQLPEEGLKFMVYLQKENIIDESGMPKERFSAEFPKEGPSILRIQQVVRGDSAAYFCASSPPGGSGYTFGSGTRLTVV.

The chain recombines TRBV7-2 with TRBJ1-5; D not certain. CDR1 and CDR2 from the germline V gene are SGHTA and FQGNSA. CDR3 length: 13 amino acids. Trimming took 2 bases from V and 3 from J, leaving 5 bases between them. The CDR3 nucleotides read TGTGCCAGCAGCTTATGGGTCAATCAGCCCCAGCATTTT. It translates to CASSLWVNQPQHF.

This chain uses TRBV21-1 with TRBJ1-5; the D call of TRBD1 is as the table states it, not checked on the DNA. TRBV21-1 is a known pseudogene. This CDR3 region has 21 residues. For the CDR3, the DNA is TGTGCCAGCAGGAATATAGAGCCTTCAAAACGCCTAGGGGATAGCAATCAGCCCCAGCATTTT. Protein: CASRNIEPSKRLGDSNQPQHF.

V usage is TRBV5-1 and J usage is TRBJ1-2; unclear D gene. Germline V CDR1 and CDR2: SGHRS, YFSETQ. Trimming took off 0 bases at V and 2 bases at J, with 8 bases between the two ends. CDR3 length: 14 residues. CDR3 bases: TGCGCCAGCAGCTTGGGAGGGCAGAACTATGGCTACACCTTC. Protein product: CASSLGGQNYGYTF.

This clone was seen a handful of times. In DNA form, the CDR3 reads TGTGCCAGCAGCTTTGGCACAGTAGCGGATACGCAGTATTTT. It translates to CASSFGTVADTQYF. The V call is TRBV7-6, the J call TRBJ2-3; a weak D match, TRBD2 (5 bases). Trimming removed 3 bases at V and 6 bases at J, with 13 bases between. Germline V lookup: CDR1 SGHVS, CDR2 FNYEAQ. This CDR3 has 14 residues.

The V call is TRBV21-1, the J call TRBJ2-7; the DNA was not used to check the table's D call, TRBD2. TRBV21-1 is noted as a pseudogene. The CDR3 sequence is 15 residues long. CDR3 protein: CASSASSGLIDEQYF. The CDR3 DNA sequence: TGTGCCAGCAGCGCTTCTAGCGGGTTGATCGACGAGCAGTACTTC.